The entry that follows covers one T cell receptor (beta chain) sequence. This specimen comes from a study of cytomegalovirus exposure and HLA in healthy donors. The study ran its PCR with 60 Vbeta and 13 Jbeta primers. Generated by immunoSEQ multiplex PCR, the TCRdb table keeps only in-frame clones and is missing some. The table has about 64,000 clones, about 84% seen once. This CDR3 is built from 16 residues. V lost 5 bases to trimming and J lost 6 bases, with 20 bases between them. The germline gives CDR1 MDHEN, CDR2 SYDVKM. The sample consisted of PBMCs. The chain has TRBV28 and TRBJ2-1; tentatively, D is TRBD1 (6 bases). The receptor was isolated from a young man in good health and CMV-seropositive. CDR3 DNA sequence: TGTGCCAGCAGTCCAATGGGCCAGGGGCTTATCAATGAGCAGTTCTTC. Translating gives CASSPMGQGLINEQFF.